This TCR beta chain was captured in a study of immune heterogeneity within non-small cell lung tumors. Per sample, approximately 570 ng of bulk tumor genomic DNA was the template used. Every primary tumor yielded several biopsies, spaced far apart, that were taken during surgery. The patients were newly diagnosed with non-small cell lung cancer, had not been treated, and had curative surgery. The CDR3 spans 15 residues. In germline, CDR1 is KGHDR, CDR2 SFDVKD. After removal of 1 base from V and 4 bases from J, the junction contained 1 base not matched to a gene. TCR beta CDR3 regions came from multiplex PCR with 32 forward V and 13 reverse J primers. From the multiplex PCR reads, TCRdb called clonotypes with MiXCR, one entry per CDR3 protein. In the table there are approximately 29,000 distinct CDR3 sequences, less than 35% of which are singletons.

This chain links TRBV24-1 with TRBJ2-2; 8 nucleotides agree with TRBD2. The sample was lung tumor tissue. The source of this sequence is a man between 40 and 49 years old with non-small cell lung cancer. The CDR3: CATSDLRGGTGELFF. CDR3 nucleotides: TGTGCCACCAGTGATTTACGGGGGGGCACCGGGGAGCTGTTTTTT.